These T cell receptor beta chains were read from a single sample in a study of T-cell reconstitution after alpha-beta-depleted transplantation in children. TCRdb re-derived calls from the PCR reads in MiXCR, one entry per CDR3 protein. The table has just under 550,000 distinct CDR3 sequences, 18% seen once; the top ten hold 2.5% to 3.5%. The source material was PBMCs from the stem cell graft donor, sampled from the stem cell graft. The receptors come from a human donor who donated a stem cell graft to a child with acute lymphoblastic leukemia. Each CDR3 is given with its conserved first and last residue. The D gene is left open where the match is weak. Expanded clones are given a class, and other clones once, few, many or no size at all.

size: .; length: 15; J: TRBJ1-3; V: TRBV5-5; D: TRBD1; DNA: TGTGCCAGCAGCTTGGCCCCGACAGGGGGCCGATCCATATATTTT; CDR3: CASSLAPTGGRSIYF
size: .; length: 17; J: TRBJ1-1; V: TRBV5-1; D: .; DNA: TGCGCCACCTCGCGAGGCGGGACAAGGATCATGAACACTGAAGCTTTCTTT; CDR3: CATSRGGTRIMNTEAFF
size: .; length: 12; J: TRBJ1-2; V: TRBV24-1; D: TRBD1; DNA: TGTGCCACCAGTGACCTGGGGACAGCCTACACCTTC; CDR3: CATSDLGTAYTF
size: .; length: 17; J: TRBJ2-3; V: TRBV7-9; D: TRBD2; DNA: TGTGCCAGCAGCTCTACTCATACTAGCGGGAGTTACCAAGCGCAGTATTTT; CDR3: CASSSTHTSGSYQAQYF
size: few; length: 13; J: TRBJ1-5; V: TRBV7-9; D: .; DNA: TGTGCCAGCAGCTTAGCGGGGATGCAGCCCCAGCATTTT; CDR3: CASSLAGMQPQHF
size: .; length: 11; J: TRBJ2-7; V: TRBV5-5; D: .; DNA: TGTGCCAGCAGCTTGTTTGTAGAGCAGTACTTC; CDR3: CASSLFVEQYF
size: .; length: 15; J: TRBJ1-1; V: TRBV3-1; D: .; DNA: TGTGCCAGCAGCCAAGGTGAGGTTTTGAACACTGAAGCTTTCTTT; CDR3: CASSQGEVLNTEAFF
size: few; length: 13; J: TRBJ2-3; V: TRBV27; D: TRBD2; DNA: TGTGCCAGCTTAGCGGGAAACACAGATACGCAGTATTTT; CDR3: CASLAGNTDTQYF
size: .; length: 13; J: TRBJ2-4; V: TRBV20-1; D: TRBD1; DNA: TGCAGTGCCGAAACAGGGGGCTCGAACATTCAGTACTTC; CDR3: CSAETGGSNIQYF
size: once; length: 16; J: TRBJ2-1; V: TRBV5-4; D: TRBD2; DNA: TGTGCCAGCAGCTTGGTTACTAGCGGGACTTACAATGAGCAGTTCTTC; CDR3: CASSLVTSGTYNEQFF
size: few; length: 14; J: TRBJ1-1; V: TRBV18; D: TRBD1; DNA: TGTGCCAGCTCACCAGACAGGGGTTGGACTGAAGCTTTCTTT; CDR3: CASSPDRGWTEAFF
size: few; length: 15; J: TRBJ1-6; V: TRBV7-8; D: .; DNA: TGTGCCAGCAGCCCCAGGGGATGGGGGGCTTCACCCCTCCACTTT; CDR3: CASSPRGWGASPLHF
size: few; length: 19; J: TRBJ2-1; V: TRBV11-1; D: TRBD2; DNA: TGTGCCAGCAGCGCCCAACCCCGTAGCGGGAGGAGCTCCTACAATGAGCAGTTCTTC; CDR3: CASSAQPRSGRSSYNEQFF
size: few; length: 15; J: TRBJ1-4; V: TRBV5-1; D: TRBD1; DNA: TGCGCCAGCAGCGTGGACAGGCCAACTAATGAAAAACTGTTTTTT; CDR3: CASSVDRPTNEKLFF
size: .; length: 15; J: TRBJ2-1; V: TRBV14; D: .; DNA: TGTGCCAGCAGCCAAATGATTGGAGTGTACAATGAGCAGTTCTTC; CDR3: CASSQMIGVYNEQFF
size: .; length: 16; J: TRBJ1-1; V: TRBV4-1; D: .; DNA: TGCGCCAGCAGCCAGGTCTTAAGGGAAAAGAACACTGAAGCTTTCTTT; CDR3: CASSQVLREKNTEAFF
size: few; length: 15; J: TRBJ1-1; V: TRBV9; D: .; DNA: TGTGCCAGCAGCGTAGTTCCGGGGGCCCCCACTGAAGCTTTCTTT; CDR3: CASSVVPGAPTEAFF
size: few; length: 13; J: TRBJ1-5; V: TRBV2; D: .; DNA: TGTGCCAGCAAGGGTTTGGCGAGTCAGCCCCAGCATTTT; CDR3: CASKGLASQPQHF
size: few; length: 13; J: TRBJ2-7; V: TRBV19; D: .; DNA: TGTGCCAGTAGTCCCTTTGGCGGGACCGAGCAGTACTTC; CDR3: CASSPFGGTEQYF
size: .; length: 17; J: TRBJ2-1; V: TRBV30; D: TRBD2; DNA: TGTGCCTGGAGTGTGCTTGCGGGAGGTGGCGTTAGGAATGAGCAGTTCTTC; CDR3: CAWSVLAGGGVRNEQFF
size: .; length: 17; J: TRBJ1-4; V: TRBV12-3/TRBV12-4; D: .; DNA: TGTGCCAGCAGCGAGCTCAGGGACCCGGTGACTAATGAAAAACTGTTTTTT; CDR3: CASSELRDPVTNEKLFF
size: .; length: 14; J: TRBJ2-7; V: TRBV29-1; D: TRBD2; DNA: TGCAGCGTTGTTAGGCTAGCGGAGTCCTACGAGCAGTACTTC; CDR3: CSVVRLAESYEQYF
size: many; length: 15; J: TRBJ2-1; V: TRBV7-8; D: TRBD2; DNA: TGTGCCAGCAGCCGTTTTAGCGGGGGCGGCAATGAGCAGTTCTTC; CDR3: CASSRFSGGGNEQFF
size: .; length: 15; J: TRBJ2-1; V: TRBV6-1; D: TRBD2; DNA: TGTGCCAGCAGTGAATTTCCAGCGGGAGGGCCTCTGTATTTCTTC; CDR3: CASSEFPAGGPLYFF
size: .; length: 11; J: TRBJ2-5; V: TRBV24-1; D: .; DNA: TGTGCCACCGCGGACGCAGAGACCCAGTACTTC; CDR3: CATADAETQYF
size: .; length: 13; J: TRBJ1-2; V: TRBV6-4; D: .; DNA: TGTGCCAGCAGTGACTCCTTTTTGGGCGGCTACACCTTC; CDR3: CASSDSFLGGYTF
size: few; length: 15; J: TRBJ2-1; V: TRBV12-3/TRBV12-4; D: TRBD2; DNA: TGTGCCAGCAGTTTCCTGGCGGGGGGAAGCAATGAGCAGTTCTTC; CDR3: CASSFLAGGSNEQFF
size: .; length: 13; J: TRBJ2-5; V: TRBV9; D: .; DNA: TGTGCCAGCAGCGTAGACAGGGTAGGGACCCAGTACTTC; CDR3: CASSVDRVGTQYF
size: .; length: 14; J: TRBJ2-7; V: TRBV7-6; D: .; DNA: TGTGCCAGCAGCTTAGGTGGCAGGGTGGAAGAGCAGTACTTC; CDR3: CASSLGGRVEEQYF
size: .; length: 19; J: TRBJ2-2; V: TRBV19; D: .; DNA: TGTGCCAGTAGTCCGCGTGGGACAGGAGACAGCGGGATCTCCGGGGAGCTGTTTTTT; CDR3: CASSPRGTGDSGISGELFF
size: few; length: 17; J: TRBJ2-5; V: TRBV7-6; D: TRBD2; DNA: TGTGCCAGCATCCCGGGGAACCTAGCGGGAGGATCCGAGACCCAGTACTTC; CDR3: CASIPGNLAGGSETQYF
size: .; length: 17; J: TRBJ2-7; V: TRBV20-1; D: .; DNA: TGCAGTGCTAGAGAGTTAGGGAGCCCGGATGGGCCCTACGAGCAGTACTTC; CDR3: CSARELGSPDGPYEQYF
size: .; length: 15; J: TRBJ2-2; V: TRBV19; D: .; DNA: TGTGCCAGTAGTATAGCTTCGTTTGGGACCGGGGAGCTGTTTTTT; CDR3: CASSIASFGTGELFF
size: few; length: 15; J: TRBJ2-7; V: TRBV18; D: .; DNA: TGTGCCAGCTCACACGGACATCTGGAGACCTACGAGCAGTACTTC; CDR3: CASSHGHLETYEQYF
size: few; length: 16; J: TRBJ2-7; V: TRBV4-1; D: TRBD2; DNA: TGCGCCAGCAGCCAAGACGGGGGACTAGCGGAATACGAGCAGTACTTC; CDR3: CASSQDGGLAEYEQYF
size: .; length: 14; J: TRBJ2-1; V: TRBV7-6; D: .; DNA: TGTGCCAGCAAGTCGAGCGGACCCGTGGATGAGCAGTTCTTC; CDR3: CASKSSGPVDEQFF
size: few; length: 13; J: TRBJ2-3; V: TRBV6-2/TRBV6-3; D: .; DNA: TGTGCCAGCAGGATGTCGACATCAGATACGCAGTATTTT; CDR3: CASRMSTSDTQYF
size: once; length: 15; J: TRBJ2-1; V: TRBV2; D: .; DNA: TGTGCCAGCAGTGAAAATAGCGCGTCCTACAATGAGCAGTTCTTC; CDR3: CASSENSASYNEQFF
size: few; length: 17; J: TRBJ2-1; V: TRBV5-1; D: .; DNA: TGCGCCAGCAGCTACTTCTGGGGCAGTCAAAATTACAATGAGCAGTTCTTC; CDR3: CASSYFWGSQNYNEQFF
size: .; length: 13; J: TRBJ2-7; V: TRBV12-3/TRBV12-4; D: .; DNA: TGTGCCAGCAGTCACGCTAGCTCCTACGAGCAGTACTTC; CDR3: CASSHASSYEQYF
size: few; length: 14; J: TRBJ2-7; V: TRBV14; D: .; DNA: TGTGCCAGCAGCCAGGGGGGGGCCACCTACGAGCAGTACTTC; CDR3: CASSQGGATYEQYF
size: .; length: 15; J: TRBJ2-7; V: TRBV7-8; D: TRBD1; DNA: TGTGCCAGCAGCTTTGCCGGACAGGGATCCTACGAGCAGTACTTC; CDR3: CASSFAGQGSYEQYF
size: .; length: 15; J: TRBJ2-7; V: TRBV5-1; D: .; DNA: TGCGCCAGCAGCTTGGACGTGACGGATTCCTACGAGCAGTACTTC; CDR3: CASSLDVTDSYEQYF
size: few; length: 15; J: TRBJ1-5; V: TRBV10-3; D: TRBD1; DNA: TGTGCCATCAGTGATTCCGACAGGGGGTATCAGCCCCAGCATTTT; CDR3: CAISDSDRGYQPQHF
size: .; length: 15; J: TRBJ2-1; V: TRBV27; D: .; DNA: TGTGCCAGCAGTTTATTTGCACCCTCCTACAATGAGCAGTTCTTC; CDR3: CASSLFAPSYNEQFF
size: few; length: 14; J: TRBJ2-1; V: TRBV10-2; D: TRBD2; DNA: TGCGCCAGCAGTGACGAAGGACTAGGCACTGAGCAGTTCTTC; CDR3: CASSDEGLGTEQFF
size: few; length: 14; J: TRBJ2-5; V: TRBV7-4; D: .; DNA: TGTGCCAGCAGCCCCCGGGAAGCCCGAGAGACCCAGTACTTC; CDR3: CASSPREARETQYF
size: few; length: 15; J: TRBJ1-5; V: TRBV25-1; D: TRBD1; DNA: TGTGCCAGCAGTGGGCCCCTGACAGGGGATAAGCCCCAGCATTTT; CDR3: CASSGPLTGDKPQHF
size: .; length: 16; J: TRBJ2-2; V: TRBV24-1; D: TRBD2; DNA: TGTGCCACCAGTGCGGCTAGCGGGATGAACACCGGGGAGCTGTTTTTT; CDR3: CATSAASGMNTGELFF
size: few; length: 16; J: TRBJ2-1; V: TRBV10-3; D: TRBD2; DNA: TGTGCCATCAGTGGGCTAGCGGGAGGTTCTTACAATGAGCAGTTCTTC; CDR3: CAISGLAGGSYNEQFF
size: many; length: 11; J: TRBJ2-1; V: TRBV29-1; D: .; DNA: TGCAGCGTGAGGCAAGACAATGAGCAGTTCTTC; CDR3: CSVRQDNEQFF
size: few; length: 14; J: TRBJ2-5; V: TRBV4-1; D: TRBD1; DNA: TGCGCCAGCAGCCGAGGGACAGCCCAAGAGACCCAGTACTTC; CDR3: CASSRGTAQETQYF
size: few; length: 15; J: TRBJ2-1; V: TRBV20-1; D: .; DNA: TGCAGTGCTAGAGATGAGAAGGGCCCCTACAATGAGCAGTTCTTC; CDR3: CSARDEKGPYNEQFF
size: few; length: 17; J: TRBJ2-7; V: TRBV11-2; D: .; DNA: TGTGCCAGCAGCTCTCCATCGGGCCTTAGCCTCTCCTACGAGCAGTACTTC; CDR3: CASSSPSGLSLSYEQYF
size: few; length: 14; J: TRBJ2-2; V: TRBV9; D: .; DNA: TGTGCCAGCAGCGTAGCGGGACTCACCGGGGAGCTGTTTTTT; CDR3: CASSVAGLTGELFF
size: few; length: 14; J: TRBJ2-7; V: TRBV7-9; D: TRBD2; DNA: TGTGCCAGCAGCCCTAAGACTAGCGGGAGAAAGCAGTACTTC; CDR3: CASSPKTSGRKQYF
size: many; length: 17; J: TRBJ2-3; V: TRBV12-3/TRBV12-4; D: TRBD1; DNA: TGTGCCAGCAGTTTCGCGACAGGGTACGGGCACACAGATACGCAGTATTTT; CDR3: CASSFATGYGHTDTQYF